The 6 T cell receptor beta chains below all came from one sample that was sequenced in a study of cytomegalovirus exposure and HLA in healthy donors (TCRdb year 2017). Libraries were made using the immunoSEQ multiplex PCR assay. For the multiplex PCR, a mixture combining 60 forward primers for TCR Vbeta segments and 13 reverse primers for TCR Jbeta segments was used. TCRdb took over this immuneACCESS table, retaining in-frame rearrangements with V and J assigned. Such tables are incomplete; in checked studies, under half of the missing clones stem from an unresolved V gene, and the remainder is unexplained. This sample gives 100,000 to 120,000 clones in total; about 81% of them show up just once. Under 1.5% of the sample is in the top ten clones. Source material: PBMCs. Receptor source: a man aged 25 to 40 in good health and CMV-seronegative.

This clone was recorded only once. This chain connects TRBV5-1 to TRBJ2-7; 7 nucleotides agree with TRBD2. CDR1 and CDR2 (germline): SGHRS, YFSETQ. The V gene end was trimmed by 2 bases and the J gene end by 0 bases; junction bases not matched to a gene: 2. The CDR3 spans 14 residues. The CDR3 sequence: CASSLPSGSYEQYF. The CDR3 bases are TGCGCCAGCAGCTTACCTAGCGGCTCCTACGAGCAGTACTTC.

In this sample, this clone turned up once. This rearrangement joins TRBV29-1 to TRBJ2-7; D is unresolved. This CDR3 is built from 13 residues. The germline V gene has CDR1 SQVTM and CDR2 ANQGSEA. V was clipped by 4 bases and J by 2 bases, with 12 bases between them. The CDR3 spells CSVGKEQTYEQYF. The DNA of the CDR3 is TGCAGCGTTGGCAAGGAACAGACCTACGAGCAGTACTTC.

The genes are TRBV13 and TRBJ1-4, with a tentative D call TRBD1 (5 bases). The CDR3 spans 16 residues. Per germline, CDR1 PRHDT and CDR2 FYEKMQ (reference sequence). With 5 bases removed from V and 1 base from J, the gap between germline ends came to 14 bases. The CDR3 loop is CASSLQPGGTNEKLFF. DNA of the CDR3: TGTGCCAGCAGCCTCCAGCCGGGGGGAACTAATGAAAAACTGTTTTTT.

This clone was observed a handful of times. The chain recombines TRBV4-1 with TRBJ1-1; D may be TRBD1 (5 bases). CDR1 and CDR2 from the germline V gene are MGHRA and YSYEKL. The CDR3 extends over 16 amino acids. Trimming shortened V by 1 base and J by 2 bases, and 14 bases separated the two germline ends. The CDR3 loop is CASSQVSSRVNTEAFF. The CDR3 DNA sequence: TGCGCCAGCAGCCAAGTAAGTAGCAGGGTCAACACTGAAGCTTTCTTT.

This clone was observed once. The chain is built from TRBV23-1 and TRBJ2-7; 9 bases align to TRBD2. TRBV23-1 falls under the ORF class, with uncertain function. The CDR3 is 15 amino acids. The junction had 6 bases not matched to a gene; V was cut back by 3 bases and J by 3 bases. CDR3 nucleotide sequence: TGCGCCAGCAGTCAGCCGGGACTAGCAGTCTACGAGCAGTACTTC. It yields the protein CASSQPGLAVYEQYF.

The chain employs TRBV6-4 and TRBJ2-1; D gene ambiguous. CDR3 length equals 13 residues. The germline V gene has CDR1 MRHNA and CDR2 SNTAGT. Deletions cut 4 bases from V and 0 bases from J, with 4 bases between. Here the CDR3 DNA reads TGTGCCAGCAGTGGGAGCTCCTACAATGAGCAGTTCTTC. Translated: CASSGSSYNEQFF.